The 18 T cell receptor beta chains listed next were all sequenced from one sample in a study of low-dose radiotherapy and immunotherapy resistance in tumors. First-strand cDNA used TRAV- and TRBV-specific primers, covering alpha and beta chains. TCRs underwent roughly 20 PCR cycles of amplification with a constant-region primer and V-primer adapter. In TCRdb, the reads were re-called with MiXCR into one record per CDR3 protein. This table holds 65,000 to 95,000 distinct CDR3 sequences, approximately 20% found once. The time point: before trial treatment. Sequencing was performed on PBMCs, taken before treatment. The receptors here all came from a male donor with prostate cancer.

Comment on this clonotype: At one end the junction does not follow the germline gene, possibly because of a read error. This chain uses TRBV6-2 or TRBV6-3 with TRBJ1-5; the D gene is possibly TRBD1 (5 bases). The CDR3 is 16 residues long. CDR1 and CDR2 (germline): MNHEY, SVGEGT. The CDR3 here is CASNDRAGRGNQSQHF. CDR3 nucleotide sequence: TGTGCCAGCAACGACCGGGCCGGTCGGGGCAATCAGTCCCAGCATTTT.

This clonotype was counted ten times or more. V is TRBV5-5 and J is TRBJ2-3; no reliable D call. Trimming removed 2 bases at V and 4 bases at J, with 11 bases between. The germline V gene has CDR1 SGHKS and CDR2 YYEKEE (reference sequence). The CDR3 is 14 amino acids. CDR3 nucleotide sequence: TGTGCCAGCAGCTTAGAGCTAGGCGCAGATACGCAGTATTTT. It codes for CASSLELGADTQYF.

This clonotype has at least ten counts. The V call is TRBV21-1, the J call TRBJ2-7; the table assigns TRBD2, which was not confirmed against the DNA. TRBV21-1 is a documented pseudogene. The CDR3 contains 16 residues. CDR3 coding DNA: TGTGCCAGCAGCAAAGGGATTCTAGCTTCCGTTCTCGAGCAGTACTTC. It specifies CASSKGILASVLEQYF.

The sample holds many counts of this clonotype. CDR3 nucleotides: TGTGCCAGCAGCTATCTAGCGGGGGGGAAGTACCAAGAGACCCAGTACTTC. Translated: CASSYLAGGKYQETQYF. The V call is TRBV11-2, the J call TRBJ2-5, with 12 bases aligning to TRBD2. V shed 4 bases and J 0 bases; nucleotides not matched to a gene: 6. The CDR3 has 17 residues. The germline CDR1 and CDR2 sequences are SGHAT and FQNNGV.

This clonotype was observed many times. This chain uses TRBV3-1 with TRBJ2-5; D may match TRBD1 or TRBD2 (5 bases each). Trimming removed 2 bases at V and 0 bases at J, with 7 bases between. The CDR3 loop spans 14 amino acids. Looked up from germline, CDR1 is LGHDT and CDR2 is YNNKEL (reference sequence). The CDR3 region has the DNA TGTGCCAGCAGCCAAAGGGACCACCAAGAGACCCAGTACTTC. Its protein product is CASSQRDHQETQYF.

This clonotype was detected many times. The chain employs TRBV6-5 and TRBJ2-7, with 7 bases that match TRBD2. This CDR3 is 14 amino acids long. Trimming at V came to 2 bases and at J to 4 bases, leaving 5 bases not matched to a gene. Germline lookup yields CDR1 MNHEY and CDR2 SVGAGI. The DNA for the CDR3 is TGTGCCAGCAGTTACGTTTGGGGGGGGTACGAGCAGTACTTC. Protein: CASSYVWGGYEQYF.

Ten or more counts support this clonotype. The chain has TRBV20-1 and TRBJ1-2; possible D gene TRBD1, 5 bases. The CDR3 contains 13 residues. Trimming took off 5 bases at V and 4 bases at J, with 14 bases between the two ends. Germline V gives CDR1 DFQATT, CDR2 SNEGSKA (reference sequence). For the CDR3, the DNA is TGCAGTGCTTATCAGGGTCTAGGCTATGGCTACACCTTC. Amino acid sequence: CSAYQGLGYGYTF.

This clonotype was recorded many times. V gene TRBV14 combines with J gene TRBJ1-1; 9 bases are a match to TRBD1. V gave up 3 bases and J gave up 0 bases; unmatched junction bases: 14. Per germline, CDR1 SGHDN and CDR2 FVKESK. This CDR3 comprises 19 residues. CDR3 nucleotide sequence: TGTGCCAGCAGCCATTATGGACAGGGGACCGGGTGGGTGAACACTGAAGCTTTCTTT. This translates into CASSHYGQGTGWVNTEAFF.

Only a few counts were recorded for this clonotype. The chain couples TRBV4-1 to TRBJ2-1, with 10 bases lining up with TRBD2. The CDR3 spans 16 residues. Germline V gives CDR1 MGHRA, CDR2 YSYEKL. The V segment lost 10 bases and the J segment 9 bases; nucleotides outside the gene matches: 18. The CDR3 DNA reads as TGCGCCATCTCCAGGGGGGCGGCTAGCGGGAGTTCTGAGCAGTTCTTC. Residues: CAISRGAASGSSEQFF.

At least ten counts were recorded for this clonotype. J is TRBJ2-1 and V is TRBV28; D possibly corresponds to TRBD1 (7 bases). The CDR3 totals 15 residues. CDR1 and CDR2 from the germline V gene are MDHEN and SYDVKM. Between the trimmed V and J ends, which lost 7 bases and 4 bases, there was a span of 17 bases. The CDR3 here is CASILRRGPYNEQFF. The CDR3 DNA sequence: TGTGCCAGCATTCTGAGGAGGGGGCCATACAATGAGCAGTTCTTC.

The sample holds a few counts of this clonotype. This chain joins TRBV6-2 or TRBV6-3 and TRBJ2-7; 9 nucleotides align to TRBD1. V was clipped by 9 bases and J by 4 bases; unmatched bases: 10. Looked up from germline, CDR1 is MNHEY and CDR2 is SVGEGT. This CDR3 has 14 residues. This CDR3 reads CASRIGTGFYEQYF. CDR3 in DNA: TGTGCCAGTAGAATCGGGACAGGGTTTTACGAGCAGTACTTC.

This clonotype showed up many times. The chain has TRBV20-1 and TRBJ2-1, with 11 bases fitting TRBD2. This CDR3 has 13 amino acids. The ends lost 6 bases at V and 2 bases at J; junction bases unmatched: 0. Germline CDR1 is DFQATT and CDR2 is SNEGSKA (reference sequence). In DNA, the CDR3 is TGCAGTGCGACTAGCGGGACCTACAATGAGCAGTTCTTC. Translated: CSATSGTYNEQFF.

At least ten counts were recorded for this clonotype. The rearrangement uses TRBV2 and TRBJ2-7; D may be TRBD1 (6 bases). The CDR3 consists of 13 residues. Germline CDR1 and CDR2: SNHLY and FYNNEI. V was shortened by 10 bases and J by 2 bases, with 15 bases between the two germline ends. DNA of the CDR3: TGTGCCACCGGGACATCCCCCGCCTACGAGCAGTACTTC. This translates into CATGTSPAYEQYF.

The sample holds many counts of this clonotype. The V gene is TRBV7-8, the J gene TRBJ2-1; 10 positions match TRBD1. J was trimmed by 8 bases and V by 1 base; bases with no gene match: 11. The CDR3 covers 17 residues. Looked up from germline, CDR1 is SGHVS and CDR2 is FQNEAQ. The DNA of the CDR3 is TGTGCCAGCAGCTTAGACGCCGGGACAGGGGTATATGATGAGCAGTTCTTC. Translated, it gives CASSLDAGTGVYDEQFF.

This clonotype showed up many times. The chain carries TRBV4-3 and TRBJ2-7; D gene ambiguous. Trimming took 1 base from V and 1 from J, leaving 8 bases between them. This CDR3 has 14 residues. From germline, CDR1 is LGHNA and CDR2 YSLEER. CDR3 loop: CASSQVYGSYEQYF. CDR3 in DNA: TGCGCCAGCAGCCAAGTCTACGGGTCCTACGAGCAGTACTTC.

This clonotype has at least ten counts. The chain combines TRBV6-5 with TRBJ2-1; 8 bases fit TRBD2. J was trimmed by 5 bases and V by 6 bases; bases with no gene match: 6. The CDR3 has 14 amino acids. The V gene's germline CDR1 is MNHEY and CDR2 SVGAGI. CDR3 DNA: TGTGCCAGCAGACGCGGGAGGCCCGACAATGAGCAGTTCTTC. Protein sequence: CASRRGRPDNEQFF.

Worth noting for this clonotype: The likely explanation is a read error, given a far larger clone one base away. The chain joins TRBV6-1 to TRBJ2-7, with D possibly TRBD2 on 5 matching bases. The CDR3 has 11 residues. Per the germline V gene, CDR1 is MNHNS and CDR2 is SASEGT. The CDR3 loop is CASADYYEQYF. The CDR3 DNA is TGTGCTTCGGCAGACTACTACGAGCAGTACTTC.

This clonotype appeared many times. This rearrangement joins TRBV11-2 to TRBJ2-4; a possible D gene is TRBD2 (6 bases). This CDR3 region has 15 residues. The germline V and J ends were trimmed by 0 bases and 7 bases, with 13 bases remaining between them. The germline V gene encodes CDR1 SGHAT and CDR2 FQNNGV. The CDR3 nucleotides read TGTGCCAGCAGCTTAGATGGGGGGTTCAGCAACATTCAGTACTTC. This codes for CASSLDGGFSNIQYF.